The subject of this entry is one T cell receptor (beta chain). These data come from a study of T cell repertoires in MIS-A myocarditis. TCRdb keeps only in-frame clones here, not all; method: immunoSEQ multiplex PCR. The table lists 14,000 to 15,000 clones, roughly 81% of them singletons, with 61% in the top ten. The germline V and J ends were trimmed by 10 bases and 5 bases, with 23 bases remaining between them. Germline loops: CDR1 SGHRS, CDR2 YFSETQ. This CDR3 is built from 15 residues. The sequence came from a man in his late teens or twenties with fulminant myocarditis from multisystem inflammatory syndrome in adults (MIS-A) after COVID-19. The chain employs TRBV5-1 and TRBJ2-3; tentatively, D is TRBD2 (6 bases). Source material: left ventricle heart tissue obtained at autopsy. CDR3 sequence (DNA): TGCGCCTCCAACCCAGGACTAACGATTCTAGATACGCAGTATTTT. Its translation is CASNPGLTILDTQYF.